The source of this T cell receptor (beta chain) is a study of blood T cell repertoires in COVID-19. For the study at large: Specimens from acute and convalescent COVID-19 originated in the United States, Italy and Spain. PBMCs, B-cell-depleted T cells, or T cells were the source of the cDNA or gDNA that made up the material.

In the case of this clone: The junction does not match germline at one end; this may be a read error.

This CDR3 comprises 10 residues. Germline values: CDR1 MDHEN, CDR2 SYDVKM. Measured with immunoSEQ multiplex PCR; TCRdb has only the in-frame clones, and not every one. The profile covers over 20,000 clones, with more than 85% appearing a single time and about 2.9% taken by the ten largest. The clonotype originates from a woman aged 70-85 years with active COVID-19. The rearrangement joins TRBV28 to TRBJ1-2; D remains unclear. Sequencing input: peripheral blood. The CDR3, as DNA: TGTGCCAGCAGTTTGGGCCAGACATTCTTC. This translates into CASSLGQTFF.